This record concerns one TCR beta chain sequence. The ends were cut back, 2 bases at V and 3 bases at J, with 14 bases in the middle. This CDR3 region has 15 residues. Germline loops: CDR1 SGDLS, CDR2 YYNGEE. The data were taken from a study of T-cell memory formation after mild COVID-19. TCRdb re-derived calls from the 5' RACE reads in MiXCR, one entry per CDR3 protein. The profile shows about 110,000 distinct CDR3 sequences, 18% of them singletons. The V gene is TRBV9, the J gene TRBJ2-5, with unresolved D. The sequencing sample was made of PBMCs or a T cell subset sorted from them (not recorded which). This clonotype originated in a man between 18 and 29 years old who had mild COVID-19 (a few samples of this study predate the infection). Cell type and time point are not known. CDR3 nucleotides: TGTGCCAGCAGCGTGTCGCTTCGTGGAGAAGAGACCCAGTACTTC. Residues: CASSVSLRGEETQYF.